The clone carrying this T cell receptor beta chain was detected ten times or more. These data belong to a study of read filtering for tumor transcriptome and immune sequencing. In the study overall: Per sample, TCR-region reads ranged about 3.5 to 11 million by IR-seq, roughly 75 to 1273 by RNA-seq.

Unmatched junction bases numbered 5, after V lost 3 bases and J lost 3 bases. CDR1 KGHSH and CDR2 LQKENI come from the germline V gene. This CDR3 region has 16 residues. The library was built from 400 ng RNA with molecular barcoded adaptors for alpha/delta and beta/gamma chains. TCRdb reprocessed the reads with MiXCR, giving one entry per CDR3 protein. The table lists 85,000 or so distinct CDR3 sequences, around 12% of them singletons, with just under 15% in the top ten. Every patient had bone marrow sampled while the disease was active. Sequencing used a population of CD138-negative cells sorted from bone marrow. This clonotype was obtained from a donor at least 40 years old with multiple myeloma. The rearrangement joins TRBV18 to TRBJ2-1, with 10 bases aligning to TRBD2. CDR3 protein: CASSPWTSGYYNEQFF. The CDR3, as DNA: TGTGCCAGCTCACCCTGGACTAGCGGTTACTACAATGAGCAGTTCTTC. Supplemented by reference TRBV18 and TRBJ2-1, the full variable domain reads NAGVMQNPRHLVRRRGQEARLRCSPMKGHSHVYWYRQLPEEGLKFMVYLQKENIIDESGMPKERFSAEFPKEGPSILRIQQVVRGDSAAYFCASSPWTSGYYNEQFFGPGTRLTVL.